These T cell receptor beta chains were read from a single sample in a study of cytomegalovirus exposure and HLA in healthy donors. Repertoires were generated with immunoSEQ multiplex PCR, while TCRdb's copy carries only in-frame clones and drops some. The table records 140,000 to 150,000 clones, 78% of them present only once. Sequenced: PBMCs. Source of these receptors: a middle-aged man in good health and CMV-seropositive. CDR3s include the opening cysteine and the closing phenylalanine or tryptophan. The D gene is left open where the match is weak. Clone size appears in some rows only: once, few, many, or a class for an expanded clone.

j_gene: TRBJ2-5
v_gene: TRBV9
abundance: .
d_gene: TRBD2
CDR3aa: CASSVGSGRMGETQYF
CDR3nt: TGTGCCAGCAGCGTAGGTAGCGGGAGAATGGGAGAGACCCAGTACTTC

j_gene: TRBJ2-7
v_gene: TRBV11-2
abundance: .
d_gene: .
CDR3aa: CASSLTPTGYLNEQYF
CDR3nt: TGTGCCAGCAGCTTAACCCCGACAGGCTACCTTAACGAGCAGTACTTC

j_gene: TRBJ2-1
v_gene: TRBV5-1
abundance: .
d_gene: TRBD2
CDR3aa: CASSFGASGYNEQFF
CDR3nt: TGCGCCAGCAGCTTTGGGGCTAGCGGGTACAATGAGCAGTTCTTC

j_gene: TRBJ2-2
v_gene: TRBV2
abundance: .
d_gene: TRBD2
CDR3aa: CASSVLAGGSGELFF
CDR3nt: TGTGCCAGCAGTGTACTAGCGGGAGGGTCCGGGGAGCTGTTTTTT

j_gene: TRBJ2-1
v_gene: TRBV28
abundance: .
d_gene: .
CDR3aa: CASGVGLNLRSTPSARVYNEQFF
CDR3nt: TGTGCCAGCGGCGTGGGTCTTAACCTCCGATCAACACCTTCAGCGAGAGTCTACAATGAGCAGTTCTTC

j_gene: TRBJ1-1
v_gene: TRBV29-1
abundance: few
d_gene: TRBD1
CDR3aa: CSVQDRDTEAFF
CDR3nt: TGCAGCGTGCAAGACAGGGACACTGAAGCTTTCTTT

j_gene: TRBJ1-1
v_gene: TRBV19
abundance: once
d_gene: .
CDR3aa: CASSIDRNTEAFF
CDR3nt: TGTGCCAGTAGTATTGACAGAAACACTGAAGCTTTCTTT

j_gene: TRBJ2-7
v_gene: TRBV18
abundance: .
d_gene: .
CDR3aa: CASSPTDEGEQYF
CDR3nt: TGTGCCAGCTCACCGACGGACGAGGGCGAGCAGTACTTC

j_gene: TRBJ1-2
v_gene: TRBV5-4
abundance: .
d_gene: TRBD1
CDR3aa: CASSIPGTGGSGSYTF
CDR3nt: TGTGCCAGCAGCATCCCGGGGACAGGGGGTTCGGGTAGCTACACCTTC

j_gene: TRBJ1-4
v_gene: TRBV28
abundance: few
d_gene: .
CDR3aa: CASTQAYEKLFF
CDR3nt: TGTGCCAGCACTCAAGCGTATGAAAAACTGTTTTTT

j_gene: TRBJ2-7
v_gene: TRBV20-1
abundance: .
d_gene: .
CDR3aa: CSASPSYEQYF
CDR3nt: TGCAGTGCTAGTCCTAGCTACGAGCAGTACTTC